A selection of T cell receptor beta chains follows, all from one sample in a study of cytomegalovirus exposure and HLA in healthy donors. Only in-frame clones appear in the TCRdb table, and some are missing; sequencing was by immunoSEQ multiplex PCR. The profile shows around 150,000 clones, approximately 78% of them singletons. Sequencing was done on a sample of PBMCs. All receptors derive from a woman aged 40 to 50 in good health and CMV-seronegative. CDR3s include the opening cysteine and the closing phenylalanine or tryptophan. A D gene is named only where the DNA matches it firmly. Clone size is stated in some rows and not others, as once, few, many or a class when expanded.

cdr3_nt,cdr3_aa,j_call,clone_size,v_call,d_call
TGTGCCAGCAGTTACGCGGACGGGGACTATAATTCACCCCTCCACTTT,CASSYADGDYNSPLHF,TRBJ1-6,.,TRBV6-6,.
TGTGCCAGCAGTTCAGGGAGGGGTACGAGGGCCCGCCACCAAGAGACCCAGTACTTC,CASSSGRGTRARHQETQYF,TRBJ2-5,.,TRBV28,TRBD2
TGTGCCAGCAGTGGTTCAGGGGGAAGACCCCTCCACTTT,CASSGSGGRPLHF,TRBJ1-6,.,TRBV2,TRBD1
TGTGCCAGCAGTCAAGGGGGGGGTAATGAAAAACTGTTTTTT,CASSQGGGNEKLFF,TRBJ1-4,.,TRBV6-1,.
TGTGCCAGCAGCACGACAGGGCGGGTGGCTGAAGCTTTCTTT,CASSTTGRVAEAFF,TRBJ1-1,once,TRBV7-9,TRBD1
TGCGCCAGCAGCCAAGTCGTCGGGGTAGATACGCAGTATTTT,CASSQVVGVDTQYF,TRBJ2-3,.,TRBV4-1,.
TGTGCCAGCAGTGACTCAGGACAGGGGGGGATCTATGGCTACACCTTC,CASSDSGQGGIYGYTF,TRBJ1-2,.,TRBV6-4,TRBD1
TGCGCCAGCAGCCTGGGACTAGCGGGGGGAGAGACCCAGTACTTC,CASSLGLAGGETQYF,TRBJ2-5,.,TRBV5-1,TRBD2
TGTGCCAGCAGCGACCGGGACAGGGTGGACGAGCAGTACTTC,CASSDRDRVDEQYF,TRBJ2-7,.,TRBV5-4,TRBD1
TGCGCCAGCAGCCAAGTACAGGGGGGCAATCAGCCCCAGCATTTT,CASSQVQGGNQPQHF,TRBJ1-5,.,TRBV5-1,TRBD1
TGTGCCAGCAGAGGTCAGGGACTCGGGCATGGCTACACCTTC,CASRGQGLGHGYTF,TRBJ1-2,.,TRBV6-5,.
TGTGCCAGCAGCAAAGACGGTCAGGGGGACAACTATGGCTACACCTTC,CASSKDGQGDNYGYTF,TRBJ1-2,.,TRBV21-1,.